This TCR beta chain originates from a study of blood T cell repertoires in COVID-19. Study information: Researchers got acute and convalescent COVID-19 samples from the United States, Italy and Spain.

Per germline, CDR1 SGDLS and CDR2 YYNGEE. The CDR3 loop spans 17 amino acids. V gave up 1 base and J gave up 2 bases; unmatched junction bases: 10. Clones were read by immunoSEQ multiplex PCR, and TCRdb kept only the in-frame ones, dropping some. The sample includes 60,000 to 85,000 clones, roughly 84% seen only once; the top ten take about 10%. The clonotype was recovered from a man aged 55 to 70 with COVID-19, enrolled during active disease. This chain uses TRBV9 with TRBJ2-3; 7 bases are shared with TRBD1. Source material: peripheral blood. CDR3 sequence (DNA): TGTGCCAGCAGCGTAAGAGAGACAGGGTCATACACAGATACGCAGTATTTT. This codes for CASSVRETGSYTDTQYF. The complete variable domain, with remaining parts taken from reference TRBV9 and TRBJ2-3, reads DSGVTQTPKHLITATGQRVTLRCSPRSGDLSVYWYQQSLDQGLQFLIQYYNGEERAKGNILERFSAQQFPDLHSELNLSSLELGDSALYFCASSVRETGSYTDTQYFGPGTRLTVL.